Sequencing of this TCR beta chain was carried out in a study of cytomegalovirus exposure and HLA in healthy donors. Study information: Caucasian-associated ancestry cluster membership applied to about 83% of approximately 400 genotyped donors.

This CDR3 has 17 residues. Between the trimmed V and J ends, which lost 2 bases and 4 bases, there was a span of 21 bases. The germline CDR1 and CDR2 sequences are SGHNT and YYREEE (reference sequence). This clone was detected a few times. Amplification used 60 Vbeta primers and 13 Jbeta primers. Assay: immunoSEQ multiplex PCR; the TCRdb copy retains only in-frame clones and omits some. In the table there are about 170,000 clones, approximately 71% of which are singletons. The J gene is TRBJ1-2, the V gene TRBV5-4; D may be TRBD1 (6 bases). The clonotype was recovered from a girl under 18 in good health and CMV-seronegative. Sequencing was done on a sample of PBMCs. The CDR3 sequence: CASSFVQGTLGGYGYTF. The CDR3 DNA sequence: TGTGCCAGCAGCTTCGTCCAGGGGACACTAGGCGGCTATGGCTACACCTTC.